The sequence of this TCR beta chain was determined in a study of shared clonotypes between healthy human individuals (dated by TCRdb to 2018 to 2020). For context, the study as a whole: The cohort comprised two women and three men aged 18 to 49 years. To increase sequencing depth and limit assay-specific biases, TCR repertoire library preparation and sequencing were carried out by different laboratories using diverse techniques. To estimate repertoire size and how much clonotypes are shared between individuals, the study performed deep sequencing of blood TCR repertoires from 4 to 6 healthy adults. For each donor, CD4 naive and CD4 memory were each given three plates, CD8 naive was given two plates, and CD8 memory was given one plate. Each donor's leukapheresis produced roughly between roughly 0.85 and 10 billion PBMCs. What the authors observed across the whole study: Sharing across a handful of donors was observed for approximately 5% of naive CD4, 3% to 4% of naive CD8, over 2% of memory CD4, and roughly 0.4% of memory CD8 clonotypes. Based on pairwise subsampling, the degree of clonotype sharing among donors was expected to be affected by sequencing depth. Because the study included only a small number of donors, the genetic and exposure-history diversity represented was limited. Estimated clonotype richness was generally larger for naive than for memory subsets. Clonotypes shared by all four sorted-subset donors showed higher generation probabilities than non-shared clonotypes. Only blood was sampled, and tissue TCR repertoires likely differ from those in blood. Incomplete sequencing was indicated by rarefaction of sorted-subset datasets, despite the large sequencing depth.

The donors were healthy, HIV-negative adults who had no recently reported acute infections or vaccinations. Every donor was a Caucasian adult residing in Nashville, Tennessee, USA. Magnetic negative selection was used to enrich CD4+ T cells, after which naive cells were positively selected on CD45RA and the negative fraction became the memory subset. Blood was collected by leukapheresis, and PBMCs were isolated by Ficoll-Histopaque density gradient centrifugation and then cryopreserved in liquid nitrogen vapor phase. Purity and quantity of every magnetically sorted T cell population were checked by analytical flow cytometry. Genomic DNA was isolated from each sorted fraction and quantified by UV absorbance on a Nanodrop 2000c. Using the deep immunoSEQ assay, multiplex PCR amplified TCR CDR3 regions from genomic DNA. Extracted genomic DNA from each cell subset was distributed evenly across all wells of several immunoSEQ 96-well plates, and each plate was treated as a replicate. For sorted subsets, approximately 190 ng genomic DNA, equal to 30,000 to 35,000 T cell genomes, was loaded into each replicate PCR. Purified libraries were measured with a Qubit 3.0 fluorometer, size-checked on a Bioanalyzer 2100, and measured again with the KAPA Library Quantification kit. Each immunoSEQ 96-well plate was sequenced on its own single-read 150-cycle Illumina NextSeq 550 flow cell. Concerning the study's data processing: Because only junctional sequences without quality scores were contained in the immunoSEQ output, filtering matching that applied to full-length reads could not be performed. Sequences were annotated with PyIR, a Python wrapper for IgBLAST v1.9, using IMGT germline references to assign V/J genes and CDR3. Reads with weak V/J assignments (E-value above 1e-6), missing CDR3, stop codons, out-of-frame junctions, or ambiguous translated residues were removed. A V3J clonotype was defined by an identical inferred V gene, J gene, and CDR3 amino acid sequence. The percentage overlap between two repertoires was calculated by dividing the number of shared unique clonotypes by the size of the smaller repertoire. Three approaches were used to assess repertoire richness: RTK rarefaction, the Chao1 estimator, and Recon v2.1 estimates of unobserved clonotypes. OLGA was used to compute generation probabilities for all TCRbeta clonotypes that the gDNA method yielded from a handful of donors. The source is immuneACCESS, and TCRdb retained only in-frame sequences with V and J called. Part of the clones is not carried over; for the studies checked, unresolved V genes explain less than half of this, and the remainder is unexplained. D and trimming were read from the DNA, whereas the V and J calls and clone size are those reported in that table. The sample table shows hundreds of thousands of clones, and about 96% are seen once. Together, the top ten hold roughly 0.06% of the sample.

Reading the germline V gene gives CDR1 SGHAT and CDR2 FQNNGV. The CDR3, cysteine through phenylalanine, is 14 amino acids long. Only the CDR3 DNA is retained, 42 bases long and in frame from the first base. V and J are trimmed by 2 bases and 6 bases, and the gene matches miss 5 bases of the junction. Comment on this clone: The specificity of this receptor is unknown. Base-call qualities are not available, and no considerably larger clone is one nucleotide away.

Recombination connected TRBV11-2 to TRBJ2-7; TRBD1 matches 9 bases in the middle. The specimen sequenced was naive CD4+ T cells sorted from blood. The sample's cell subset or site label is to be understood as: CD45RA+ positively selected. This clonotype originated in a woman aged 25 to 39 in good health. The CDR3 loop reads CASSLRQGESEQYF. DNA sequence: TGTGCCAGCAGCTTAAGACAGGGGGAGAGCGAGCAGTACTTC.